This T cell receptor beta chain was identified in a study of T cell responses to AZD1222 COVID-19 vaccine. Overall study findings and caveats: Spike-spanning, vaccine-associated CD4 TCRs were dominant at 160-218 and 743-854. Repertoires in all cases were sampled only once the peak T cell response had passed. There were mostly white British donors and more females than males, and clonal diversity was possibly underestimated.

The method was immunoSEQ multiplex PCR; TCRdb's version includes in-frame clones alone and lacks a portion of them. Of 150,000 to 200,000 clones in the sample, around 90% are singletons; the top ten hold about 3%. A word on this clone: Its specificity is unknown.

The germline V and J ends were trimmed by 3 bases and 0 bases, with 11 bases remaining between them. The CDR3 is 15 amino acids. CDR1 is MNHNS, CDR2 SASEGT, per germline. The chain links TRBV6-1 to TRBJ1-2; D ambiguous. The sequence was obtained from an adult in good health. The source material was peripheral blood, sampled on day 0 of AZD1222 vaccination. The CDR3 spells CASSDAGGTNYGYTF. The CDR3 bases are TGTGCCAGCAGTGACGCCGGAGGAACTAACTATGGCTACACCTTC.